A selection of T cell receptor beta chains follows, all from one sample in a study of T cell clones after liver transplantation. Sequencing used immunoSEQ multiplex PCR; TCRdb keeps in-frame clones, though not all of them. This table holds about 76,000 clones, 75% to 90% found once. The specimen was CD4+ T cells from blood, collected at the 22-month timepoint. These receptors were taken from a human patient who received a liver transplant. Some T cells may be the graft donor's. Both conserved end residues are trimmed from each CDR3.

V,J,CDR3
TRBV15,TRBJ2-3,ATSRWGGSTDTQY
TRBV11-3,TRBJ2-7,ASSSGTRGDEQY
TRBV18,TRBJ1-5,ASSPGQGSNQPQH
TRBV30,TRBJ2-1,AWSVPTSGTNEQF
TRBV2,TRBJ2-7,ASSGQGYYEQY
TRBV9,TRBJ2-7,ASSVAGGVIYEQY
TRBV30,TRBJ2-6,AWSVGQGKPGANVLT
TRBV28,TRBJ1-1,ASSLARRITEAF
TRBV5-6,TRBJ1-2,ASSLEPGQGPYGYT
TRBV10-3,TRBJ2-1,AISESTGWGSNEQF
TRBV2,TRBJ2-2,ASSSLAGDGELF
TRBV2,TRBJ2-7,ASSTGTARGEQY
TRBV11-2,TRBJ2-3,ASSYWSGTDTQY